This record covers a single T cell receptor (beta chain). What it recognizes is unknown. The sample originates from a study of T cell responses to AZD1222 COVID-19 vaccine. Findings and caveats of the study: Clonal diversity was possibly underestimated; the donors were predominantly white British and more often female. Two doses of AZD1222 preceded a rise in Spike-specific TCR breadth and depth. The study identified only 6 or 7 AZD1222 recipients as seropositive at baseline.

Germline CDR1 and CDR2: LGHDT and YNNKEL (reference sequence). V was clipped by 0 bases and J by 4 bases, with 6 bases between them. This CDR3 is built from 14 residues. Only in-frame clones appear in the TCRdb table, and some are missing; sequencing was by immunoSEQ multiplex PCR. The sample records 110,000 or so clones, more than 70% being singletons. Some second doses came at about 4 weeks and others at about 12 weeks; these were pooled. The receptor was isolated from an adult who received the AZD1222 COVID-19 vaccine. The chain combines TRBV3-1 (or the pseudogene TRBV3-2) with TRBJ1-4; D remains unclear. Sequencing used peripheral blood, obtained 28 days after the second AZD1222 dose. This CDR3 reads CASSQESYNEKLFF. The CDR3 DNA follows: TGTGCCAGCAGCCAAGAGAGTTATAATGAAAAACTGTTTTTT.